These 8 T cell receptor beta chains were sequenced from one sample in a study of spatial heterogeneity in lung cancer. Specified time point: sample taken at primary tumor resection. MiXCR was run by TCRdb on the 5' RACE reads, yielding one entry per CDR3 protein. The table has 20,000 to 25,000 distinct CDR3 sequences, 4.6% seen once. The sample here was PBMCs, taken at surgery. All receptors derive from a male donor with early-stage non-small cell lung cancer.

This clonotype was seen only a few times. The rearrangement joins TRBV9 to TRBJ2-5; 14 bases fit TRBD2. This CDR3 contains 17 residues. The germline gives CDR1 SGDLS, CDR2 YYNGEE. The V and J ends lost 4 bases and 0 bases, in that order; junction bases with no gene match: 5. The CDR3 protein is CASSPGLAGGNQETQYF. As DNA, the CDR3 is TGTGCCAGCAGCCCCGGACTAGCGGGGGGCAACCAAGAGACCCAGTACTTC.

This clonotype was recorded many times. The chain combines TRBV27 with TRBJ1-5; 7 bases fit TRBD1. The V and J ends lost 4 bases and 3 bases, in that order; junction bases with no gene match: 3. CDR3 length equals 14 residues. CDR1 MNHEY and CDR2 SMNVEV come from the germline V gene (reference sequence). Written as DNA, the CDR3 is TGTGCCAGCAGTTCACAGGGGTCCAATCAGCCCCAGCATTTT. Amino acids: CASSSQGSNQPQHF.

This clonotype was observed at least ten times. V and J are TRBV7-8 and TRBJ2-1; 7 bases agree with TRBD2. This CDR3 contains 16 residues. Per germline, CDR1 SGHVS and CDR2 FQNEAQ. With 6 bases clipped from V and 6 bases from J, the junction kept 14 bases outside the gene matches. This chain's CDR3 is CASSYGGGASSNEQFF. CDR3 coding DNA: TGTGCCAGCAGTTATGGCGGGGGAGCTAGCTCCAATGAGCAGTTCTTC. The variable domain in full, with the rest retrieved from reference TRBV7-8 and TRBJ2-1, is GAGVSQSPRYKVAKRGQDVALRCDPISGHVSLFWYQQALGQGPEFLTYFQNEAQLDKSGLPSDRFFAERPEGSVSTLKIQRTQQEDSAVYLCASSYGGGASSNEQFFGPGTRLTVL.

This clonotype has a count of ten or more. This chain's CDR3 is CASSYPEIGETQYF. The CDR3 bases are TGTGCCAGCAGTTACCCCGAGATAGGGGAGACCCAGTACTTC. The rearrangement links TRBV6-2 or TRBV6-3 to TRBJ2-5; D is unclear. Germline values: CDR1 MNHEY, CDR2 SVGEGT. Between the trimmed V and J ends, which lost 2 bases and 5 bases, there was a span of 12 bases. This CDR3 has 14 residues.

This clonotype was seen ten or more times. The chain carries TRBV7-8 and TRBJ2-1, with D hard to call. V dropped 5 bases and J dropped 6 bases, with 5 bases sitting between them. CDR1 SGHVS and CDR2 FQNEAQ come from the germline V gene. This CDR3 region has 11 residues. The CDR3 region has the DNA TGTGCCAGCAGCCCTAGCAATGAGCAGTTCTTC. It encodes CASSPSNEQFF. Supplemented by reference TRBV7-8 and TRBJ2-1, the full variable domain reads GAGVSQSPRYKVAKRGQDVALRCDPISGHVSLFWYQQALGQGPEFLTYFQNEAQLDKSGLPSDRFFAERPEGSVSTLKIQRTQQEDSAVYLCASSPSNEQFFGPGTRLTVL.

Points on this clonotype: Sequence at one end of the junction differs from germline and may be a read error. V and J are TRBV7-8 and TRBJ2-1; 8 bases align to TRBD1. The V gene's germline CDR1 is SGHVS and CDR2 FQNEAQ. This CDR3 has 12 residues. The CDR3 DNA is TGTGCCAGCAGCTTAGCCAGGGACAGGCCGCTCTTC. Protein sequence: CASSLARDRPLF.

This clonotype turned up a few times. V gene TRBV18 combines with J gene TRBJ1-1; D gene uncertain. V was shortened by 3 bases and J by 3 bases, with 8 bases between the two germline ends. Germline CDR1 is KGHSH and CDR2 is LQKENI. The CDR3 runs to 13 residues. The CDR3 DNA reads TGTGCCAGCTCACCGGACCAGGACACTGAAGCTTTCTTT. As protein: CASSPDQDTEAFF.

This clonotype was counted many times. The chain couples TRBV7-3 to TRBJ2-1; 10 nucleotides line up with TRBD2. The V segment lost 0 bases and the J segment 9 bases; nucleotides outside the gene matches: 5. Germline V gene sequence: CDR1 SGHTA, CDR2 FQGTGA. The CDR3 is 15 amino acids. The CDR3 reads CASSLTSSGGGEQFF. DNA for the CDR3: TGTGCCAGCAGCTTAACGTCTAGCGGGGGAGGTGAGCAGTTCTTC.